These 30 T cell receptor beta chains came from one sample sequenced in a study of T cell repertoires in cytomegalovirus infection. These receptors lack a known antigen. TCRdb redid the calling of the reads with MiXCR, one entry per CDR3 protein. The sample records about 8,000 distinct CDR3 sequences, approximately 58% being singletons. What was sequenced was PBMCs, sequenced either directly or after in vitro stimulation (not recorded which). The receptors were sampled from a human donor in good health (CMV status not recorded). Some clones in this sample may be carry-over from other donors' samples.

This clonotype is termed large. V usage is TRBV12-3 or TRBV12-4 and J usage is TRBJ1-2; 7 nucleotides agree with TRBD1. V trimming: 6 bases; J trimming: 3 bases; junction bases outside the gene matches: 7. CDR3 length: 14 residues. The DNA for the CDR3 is TGTGCCAGCAGCTATACGGGACAGCACTATGGCTACACCTTC. It is translated as CASSYTGQHYGYTF.

Notes on this clonotype: The junction departs from germline at one end; a sequencing error may be responsible. The V and J genes are TRBV27 and TRBJ1-5; possibly TRBD1 for D (5 bases). The CDR3 has 13 amino acids. Germline loops: CDR1 MNHEY, CDR2 SMNVEV (reference sequence). CDR3 residues: CASSSGSGQPQQF. The DNA for the CDR3 is TGTGCCAGCAGTTCAGGGTCTGGGCAGCCCCAACAGTTT.

V and J are TRBV20-1 and TRBJ1-4; D ambiguous. The germline V gene encodes CDR1 DFQATT and CDR2 SNEGSKA (reference sequence). The V end lost 3 bases, the J end lost 2 bases, and 13 bases lay between the germline ends. The CDR3 length is 15 residues. CDR3 sequence reads: CSARWWGATNEKLFF. The CDR3 DNA reads TGCAGTGCTAGGTGGTGGGGAGCGACTAATGAAAAACTGTTTTTT.

This clonotype was seen many times. The CDR3 DNA reads as TGTGCCTCCCAGGAGGACGTGGCCGAGACCCAGTACTTC. It is translated as CASQEDVAETQYF. The J gene is TRBJ2-5, the V gene TRBV30; TRBD2 might be the D (5 bases). The CDR3 runs to 13 residues. The germline gives CDR1 GTSNPN, CDR2 SVGIG (reference sequence). Trimming removed 7 bases from V and 5 bases from J, with 17 bases in between.

This clonotype was detected only once. The final CDR3 position lacks the conserved phenylalanine or tryptophan, pointing to a likely read error. No DNA is shown, since the ends of the CDR3 on it are uncertain; the CDR3 is the one TCRdb lists. This chain joins TRBV7-9 and TRBJ2-1. Germline V lookup: CDR1 SEHNR, CDR2 FQNEAQ (reference sequence). The CDR3 region is 16 residues in length, termini included. The CDR3 protein is CARSLIGVSSYNEQLC.

Details on this clonotype: The conserved final phenylalanine or tryptophan is absent from the CDR3, which likely points to a read error. J is TRBJ1-6 and V is TRBV7-9, with D maybe TRBD1 (5 bases). Germline-derived CDR1 and CDR2 are SEHNR and FQNEAQ (reference sequence). This CDR3 region has 16 residues. The CDR3 sequence: CAISLHTQGVVSPLHL. The CDR3 DNA sequence: TGTGCCATCAGCCTCCATACGCAGGGTGTGGTTTCACCCCTCCACTTG.

This clonotype was picked up many times. This chain joins TRBV20-1 and TRBJ2-7, with D unresolved. The CDR3 spans 12 residues. Per germline, CDR1 DFQATT and CDR2 SNEGSKA (reference sequence). V lost 4 bases, J lost 1 base, and 8 bases lay in between. CDR3 sequence: CSANVLSYEQYF. As DNA, the CDR3 is TGCAGTGCTAACGTATTGTCCTACGAGCAGTACTTC.

Note on this clonotype: As the CDR3 is not closed by the conserved phenylalanine or tryptophan, this likely results from a read error. The DNA is left out, because the CDR3 cannot be placed on it with certainty; the CDR3 is given as TCRdb lists it. V and J are TRBV27 and TRBJ1-5; the table assigns TRBD1, which was not confirmed against the DNA. The CDR3 sequence runs 13 residues, both termini included. Germline CDR1 and CDR2: MNHEY and SMNVEV (reference sequence). CDR3 region: CARSAGSWQPHHL.

With regard to this clonotype: This CDR3 fails to terminate in the conserved phenylalanine or tryptophan, so it likely reflects a read error. It is unclear where the CDR3 begins or ends on the DNA, so no DNA is shown, and the CDR3 is as TCRdb lists it. The chain has TRBV7-9 and TRBJ2-1. The length of the CDR3 is 16 amino acids, counting both ends. CDR1 is SEHNR and CDR2 is FQNEAQ in the germline V gene (reference sequence). The CDR3 loop reads CASSLIGVSSYTEPFC.

This clonotype was observed many times. V usage is TRBV7-9 and J usage is TRBJ1-1; D is undetermined. V was shortened by 4 bases and J by 6 bases, with 6 bases between the two germline ends. CDR3 length: 11 amino acids. Germline V gives CDR1 SEHNR, CDR2 FQNEAQ (reference sequence). The CDR3 nucleotides are TGTGCCAGCAGCTCCAGTTCTGAAGCTTTCTTT. This encodes CASSSSSEAFF.

Regarding this clonotype: One end of the junction does not line up with germline, which may come from a read error. The chain links TRBV20-1 to TRBJ1-5; D may be TRBD1 (6 bases). The CDR3 is made up of 16 amino acids. Looked up from germline, CDR1 is DFQATT and CDR2 is SNEGSKA (reference sequence). The CDR3 sequence is CSAWDRGLYSNQPQRW. The CDR3 bases are TGCAGTGCTTGGGACCGGGGGCTTTATAGCAATCAGCCCCAGCGTTGG.

The gene calls are TRBV10-3 and TRBJ2-7; D is ambiguous. Looked up from germline, CDR1 is ENHRY and CDR2 is SYGVKD. V was trimmed by 6 bases and J by 0 bases, leaving 12 bases between them. The CDR3 sequence is 14 residues long. CDR3 sequence (DNA): TGTGCCATCAGGAACCAAGACACCTCCTACGAGCAGTACTTC. This translates into CAIRNQDTSYEQYF.

Concerning this clonotype: The conserved final phenylalanine or tryptophan is absent from the CDR3, which likely points to a read error. It is unclear where the CDR3 begins or ends on the DNA, so no DNA is shown, and the CDR3 is as TCRdb lists it. V and J are TRBV7-6 and TRBJ1-5. The V gene's germline CDR1 is SGHVS and CDR2 FNYEAQ. The CDR3 contains 15 residues when both ends are counted. CDR3 region: CASSPEPYSNQPQQL.

V is TRBV7-9 and J is TRBJ1-2, with D maybe TRBD1 (6 bases). V lost 5 bases and J lost 1, with 11 bases in between. The CDR3 has 14 amino acids. Germline CDR1 and CDR2: SEHNR and FQNEAQ (reference sequence). CDR3 residues: CASSASGVNYGYTF. Here the CDR3 DNA reads TGTGCCAGCAGCGCCTCAGGGGTTAACTATGGCTACACCTTC.

This clonotype has ten or more counts. The CDR3 here is CASSQDYTAGGPVHNEQFF. The CDR3 nucleotides read TGTGCCAGCAGCCAAGACTATACAGCGGGAGGGCCTGTCCACAATGAGCAGTTCTTC. The chain combines TRBV4-2 with TRBJ2-1, with 10 bases fitting TRBD2. CDR3 size: 19 residues. J was trimmed by 5 bases and V by 0 bases; bases with no gene match: 13. The germline CDR1 and CDR2 sequences are LGHNA and YNFKEQ.

Remarks on this clonotype: One end of the junction is discordant with germline, which a read error may explain. The chain recombines TRBV20-1 with TRBJ2-3; TRBD2 matches at 7 bases. This CDR3 has 14 residues. In germline, CDR1 is DFQATT, CDR2 SNEGSKA (reference sequence). The DNA of the CDR3 is TGCAGTGCCGAAACTAGCGTGAGTACAGATACGAAGTCTTTT. This encodes CSAETSVSTDTKSF.

The chain recombines TRBV7-6 with TRBJ2-2; D unresolved. CDR1 is SGHVS, CDR2 FNYEAQ, per germline. Trimming took off 9 bases at V and 4 bases at J, with 27 bases between the two ends. The CDR3 has 18 residues. The CDR3 sequence is CARCLALPCPTTTGELFF. DNA for the CDR3: TGTGCCAGGTGCTTAGCTCTACCGTGTCCTACTACCACCGGGGAGCTGTTTTTT.

The genes are TRBV12-3 or TRBV12-4 and TRBJ1-2; possible D gene TRBD1, 5 bases. Trimming pared 4 bases from V and 7 bases from J, leaving 10 bases between. The CDR3 is made up of 12 amino acids. The CDR3 sequence is CASSSSRVGYTF. CDR3 in DNA: TGTGCCAGCAGTTCCAGCAGGGTTGGCTACACCTTC.

This clonotype has only a few counts. The gene calls are TRBV7-2 and TRBJ2-3; maybe TRBD2 (6 bases). The germline gives CDR1 SGHTA, CDR2 FQGNSA. CDR3 length: 15 residues. Trimming shortened V by 1 base and J by 0 bases, and 8 bases separated the two germline ends. This CDR3 reads CASSLVEGSTDTQYF. The CDR3 coding sequence is TGTGCCAGCAGCTTAGTGGAGGGAAGCACAGATACGCAGTATTTT.

The chain has TRBV9 and TRBJ2-7; perhaps TRBD2 as D (5 bases). The germline V and J ends were trimmed by 4 bases and 3 bases, with 14 bases remaining between them. Per the germline V gene, CDR1 is SGDLS and CDR2 is YYNGEE. CDR3 length equals 14 residues. CDR3 amino acids: CASSTGLGLYEQYF. CDR3 nucleotides: TGTGCCAGCAGCACTGGACTTGGCCTCTACGAGCAGTACTTC.

J is TRBJ2-5 and V is TRBV20-1; TRBD1 matches 8 bases. Trimming removed 7 bases from V and 4 bases from J; junction bases left unmatched: 5. The CDR3 is 12 amino acids. The germline CDR1 and CDR2 sequences are DFQATT and SNEGSKA (reference sequence). DNA of the CDR3: TGCAGTGTCCTGACAGGGGTAGAGACCCAGTACTTC. Translation gives CSVLTGVETQYF.

The chain couples TRBV7-9 to TRBJ1-2; tentative D call: TRBD1 (5 bases). The CDR3 sequence is 12 residues long. Trimming left V 3 bases short and J 8 bases short, with 10 bases between. Germline CDR1 SEHNR, CDR2 FQNEAQ (reference sequence). CDR3: CASSLGPRGYTF. As DNA, the CDR3 is TGTGCCAGCAGCTTGGGGCCTAGGGGCTACACCTTC.

The chain uses TRBV9 and TRBJ1-2, with TRBD1 as a possible D gene (6 bases). The CDR3 is 14 residues long. CDR1 and CDR2 (germline): SGDLS, YYNGEE. V was trimmed by 2 bases and J by 13 bases, leaving 21 bases between them. In DNA, the CDR3 is TGTGCCAGCAGCGTCGGGGGCGACCTCCGTGCAGGCACCTTC. It yields the protein CASSVGGDLRAGTF. Drawing the rest from reference TRBV9 and TRBJ1-2, the complete variable domain is DSGVTQTPKHLITATGQRVTLRCSPRSGDLSVYWYQQSLDQGLQFLIQYYNGEERAKGNILERFSAQQFPDLHSELNLSSLELGDSALYFCASSVGGDLRAGTFGSGTRLTVV.

V usage is TRBV29-1 and J usage is TRBJ2-1; 7 bases match TRBD1. The CDR3 extends over 11 amino acids. The junction had 5 bases not matched to a gene; V was cut back by 5 bases and J by 10 bases. The germline V gene encodes CDR1 SQVTM and CDR2 ANQGSEA. Written as DNA, the CDR3 is TGCAGCGTTTACCGGGACAGAGAGCAGTTCTTC. Protein product: CSVYRDREQFF.

Regarding this clonotype: Likely a read error: the CDR3 ends without its conserved phenylalanine or tryptophan. The DNA is left out, because the CDR3 cannot be placed on it with certainty; the CDR3 is given as TCRdb lists it. The rearrangement links TRBV7-9 to TRBJ2-1. The CDR3 numbers 16 amino acids, ends counted. Germline CDR1 is SEHNR and CDR2 is FQNEAQ (reference sequence). CDR3 protein: CASIVLGISTYNEQLL.

A remark on this clonotype: In this CDR3 the conserved last residue, phenylalanine or tryptophan, is missing, so a read error is likely. It is unclear where the CDR3 begins or ends on the DNA, so no DNA is shown, and the CDR3 is as TCRdb lists it. The chain combines TRBV7-6 with TRBJ1-5. The CDR3 is 15 residues long, ends included. Germline V gene data show CDR1 as SGHVS and CDR2 as FNYEAQ. The CDR3 here is CASSPEPYSNQPHHL.

Concerning this clonotype itself: The junction shows a germline mismatch at one end, possibly a read error. The rearrangement joins TRBV4-1 to TRBJ1-2; D is uncertain. The CDR3 extends over 16 amino acids. Germline CDR1 MGHRA, CDR2 YSYEKL. DNA for the CDR3: TGCGCCAGCAGCCAAGGCCCCCTTGAACAGCTCTATGGCTACCCCTTC. This sequence encodes CASSQGPLEQLYGYPF.

CDR3 residues: CASSDWGRYEQYF. DNA for the CDR3: TGCGCCAGCAGTGACTGGGGGCGCTACGAGCAGTACTTC. This chain joins TRBV10-1 and TRBJ2-7, with D possibly TRBD1 on 6 matching bases. V was cut by 3 bases and J by 3 bases, with 9 bases left in between. CDR1 is WNHNN, CDR2 SYGVQD, per germline (reference sequence). The CDR3 runs 13 residues.

This clonotype was seen only a few times. This chain uses TRBV28 with TRBJ1-1; possibly TRBD1 for D (6 bases). V was trimmed by 8 bases and J by 0 bases, leaving 10 bases between them. Looked up from germline, CDR1 is MDHEN and CDR2 is SYDVKM. The CDR3 has 13 amino acids. In nucleotides, the CDR3 is TGTGCCAGCGTAGGACAGTTGAACACTGAAGCTTTCTTT. It yields the protein CASVGQLNTEAFF.

Concerning this clonotype itself: A much larger clone is a single base away; this may be a read error. The CDR3 is CAIRSREASENEKLFF. In nucleotides, the CDR3 is TGTGCCATCCGATCCAGGGAAGCGTCCGAAAATGAAAAACTGTTTTTT. The V call is TRBV19, the J call TRBJ1-4, with a tentative D call TRBD1 (5 bases). The CDR3 runs to 16 residues. V was trimmed by 10 bases and J by 5 bases, leaving 23 bases between them. The germline V gene has CDR1 LNHDA and CDR2 SQIVND (reference sequence). The whole variable domain, filled in from reference TRBV19 and TRBJ1-4, reads DGGITQSPKYLFRKEGQNVTLSCEQNLNHDAMYWYRQDPGQGLRLIYYSQIVNDFQKGDIAEGYSVSREKKESFPLTVTSAQKNPTAFYLCAIRSREASENEKLFFGSGTQLSVL.